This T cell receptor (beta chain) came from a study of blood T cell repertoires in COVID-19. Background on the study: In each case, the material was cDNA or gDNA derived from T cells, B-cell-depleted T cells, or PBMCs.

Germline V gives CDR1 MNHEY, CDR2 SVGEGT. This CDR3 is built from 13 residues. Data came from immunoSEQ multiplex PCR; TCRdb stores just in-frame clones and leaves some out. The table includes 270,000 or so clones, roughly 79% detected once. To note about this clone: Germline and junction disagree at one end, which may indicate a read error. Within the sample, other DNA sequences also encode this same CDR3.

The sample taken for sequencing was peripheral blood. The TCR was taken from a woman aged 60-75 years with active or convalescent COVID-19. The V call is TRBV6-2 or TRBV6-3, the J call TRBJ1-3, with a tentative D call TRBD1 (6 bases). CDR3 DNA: TGTGCCAGCACTTACGGACAGGGAAACACCATATATTTT. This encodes CASTYGQGNTIYF.